What follows is one TCR beta chain and its context. The antigen is not known. This entry is derived from a study of long-term antiretroviral therapy in people with HIV. Across the study: Initial samples were collected about a decade before the 2015 immediate-ART recommendation. General observations from the study: Researchers lacked any data on ART adherence, viral resistance or therapy changes. Relative to transplant donor controls, diversity remained lower despite increasing after ART. Blood obtained between about 2004 and 2017 may reflect older ART regimens.

CDR3 length equals 15 residues. Trimming took off 5 bases at V and 4 bases at J, with 18 bases between the two ends. CDR1 and CDR2 from the germline V gene are SGHTA and FQGNSA. Survey-level resolution applied to immunoSEQ assay v3.0. Produced via immunoSEQ multiplex PCR; TCRdb's table is partial and in-frame only. This sample has 45,000 or so clones; about 96% occur once, and the top ten carry approximately 2.5%. The sequenced sample was unsorted PBMCs, obtained 3.7 years after starting antiretroviral therapy. V and J are TRBV7-2 and TRBJ2-7, with D perhaps TRBD2 (7 bases). The sequence was obtained from a woman aged 50 to 60 with HIV. CDR3 in DNA: TGTGCCAGCAGCGAGTCCTCGGGGGGCGCATACGAGCAGTACTTC. Translated: CASSESSGGAYEQYF.